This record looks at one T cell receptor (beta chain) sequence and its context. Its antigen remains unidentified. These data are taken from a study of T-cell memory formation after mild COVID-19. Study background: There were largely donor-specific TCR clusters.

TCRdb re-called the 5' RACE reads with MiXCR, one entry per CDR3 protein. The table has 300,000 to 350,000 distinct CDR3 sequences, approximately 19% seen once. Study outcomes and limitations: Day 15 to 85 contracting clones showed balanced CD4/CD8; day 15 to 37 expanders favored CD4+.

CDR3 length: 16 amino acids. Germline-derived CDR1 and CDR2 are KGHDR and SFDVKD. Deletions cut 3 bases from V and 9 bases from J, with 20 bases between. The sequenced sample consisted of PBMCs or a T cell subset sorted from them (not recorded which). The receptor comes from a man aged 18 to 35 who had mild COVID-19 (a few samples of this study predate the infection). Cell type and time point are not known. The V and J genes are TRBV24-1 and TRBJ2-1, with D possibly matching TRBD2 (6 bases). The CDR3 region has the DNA TGTGCCACCAGTGATGAAACCGGGACTTATATCGGTGAGCAGTTCTTC. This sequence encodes CATSDETGTYIGEQFF.